This TCR beta chain emerged from a study of T cell responses to AZD1222 COVID-19 vaccine. Broader study findings: In a largely white British group with more females than males, clonal diversity was possibly underestimated. Regions 160-218 and 743-854 held dominance among vaccine-associated CD4 TCRs, which spanned spike. Unmutated variant regions reportedly attract nearly half of all spike-specific TCRs. Among those given AZD1222, only 5 to 7 were seropositive at baseline.

In germline, CDR1 is GTSNPN, CDR2 SVGIG (reference sequence). Trimming took 3 bases from V and 6 from J, leaving 10 bases between them. The CDR3 is 12 amino acids. As to this clone: Its antigen is unidentified.

Sequencing was performed with immunoSEQ multiplex PCR; in TCRdb, only in-frame clones are kept and a portion is missing. The sample contains 130,000 or so clones, around 94% of which appear only once. Sequenced material: peripheral blood, taken on day 0 of AZD1222 vaccination. The source of this sequence is an adult in good health. This chain joins TRBV30 and TRBJ2-3; D gene ambiguous. The CDR3 nucleotides read TGTGCCTGGAGCCCTCCCGTGGATACGCAGTATTTT. The encoded protein is CAWSPPVDTQYF.